The present entry profiles one T cell receptor beta chain with its context. Germline values: CDR1 LGHDT, CDR2 YNNKEL (reference sequence). The CDR3 length is 15 residues. With 1 base removed from V and 1 base from J, the gap between germline ends came to 10 bases. This sample is drawn from a study of blood T cell repertoires in COVID-19. Profiling relied on immunoSEQ multiplex PCR, and the TCRdb table lists in-frame clones only, not all of them. The sample has about 160,000 clones, approximately 80% seen once. What was sequenced was peripheral blood. V is TRBV3-1 (or the pseudogene TRBV3-2) and J is TRBJ1-1; TRBD1 might be the D (6 bases). The receptor's source is a woman over 75 with acute or convalescent COVID-19. The DNA of the CDR3 is TGTGCCAGCAGCCAAGTGGTCAGGGGGAACACTGAAGCTTTCTTT. This codes for CASSQVVRGNTEAFF.